Each of the 3 T cell receptor beta chains below was sequenced from the same sample in a study of high-grade serous ovarian cancer treatment subgroups. The tumor samples were collected prior to definitive surgery or chemotherapy. The assay was immunoSEQ multiplex PCR, and TCRdb's table has in-frame clones only and misses some. The table records some 9,100 clones, 55% to 75% of them present only once. Sequencing was performed on tumor tissue. Receptor source: a human donor with high-grade serous ovarian cancer.

This clone was detected only once. V and J are TRBV10-1 and TRBJ2-7; TRBD1 aligns across 12 bases. V shed 5 bases and J 7 bases; nucleotides not matched to a gene: 3. The CDR3 loop spans 13 amino acids. CDR1 WNHNN and CDR2 SYGVQD come from the germline V gene (reference sequence). The CDR3 loop reads CASSRDRGLEQYF. CDR3 DNA: TGCGCCAGCAGTCGGGACAGGGGGCTTGAGCAGTACTTC.

Note on this clone: The junction shows a germline mismatch at one end, possibly a read error. The chain recombines TRBV7-3 with TRBJ2-1; the match to TRBD2 covers 14 bases. Germline lookup yields CDR1 SGHTA and CDR2 FQGTGA. CDR3 size: 17 residues. The CDR3 is CASSVTGTSGSGNEQFF. CDR3 in DNA: TGTGCCAGCAGCGTAACCGGGACTAGCGGGAGTGGAAATGAGCAGTTCTTC.

J is TRBJ2-2 and V is TRBV6-5; 7 bases fit TRBD2. After removal of 3 bases from V and 0 bases from J, the junction contained 4 bases not matched to a gene. CDR1 is MNHEY, CDR2 SVGAGI, per germline. The CDR3 covers 16 residues. CDR3 coding DNA: TGTGCCAGCAGTTATTCGCTAGCGGCGAACACCGGGGAGCTGTTTTTT. Its translation is CASSYSLAANTGELFF.